These 22 T cell receptor beta chains were sequenced from one sample in a study of cytomegalovirus exposure and HLA in healthy donors. The PCR had 60 Vbeta and 13 Jbeta primers. Profiling relied on immunoSEQ multiplex PCR, and the TCRdb table lists in-frame clones only, not all of them. Of 75,000 to 80,000 clones listed, 78% are singletons. The material sequenced was PBMCs. These receptors all stem from a man in his forties or fifties in good health and CMV-seronegative.

DNA for the CDR3: TGTGCCAGCAGTTACGGGGGAGGGCCTCGCGAGCAGTACTTC. Protein: CASSYGGGPREQYF. The J gene is TRBJ2-7, the V gene TRBV6-5, with TRBD2 identical over 7 bases. Germline CDR1 MNHEY, CDR2 SVGAGI. V shed 2 bases, J shed 6 bases, and the junction held 7 bases outside the gene matches. CDR3 length equals 14 residues.

V usage is TRBV30 and J usage is TRBJ2-3, with D possibly TRBD2 on 7 matching bases. The CDR3 has 15 residues. Germline V gene lookup returns CDR1 GTSNPN and CDR2 SVGIG (reference sequence). Deletions cut 2 bases from V and 2 bases from J, with 14 bases between. In nucleotides, the CDR3 is TGTGCCTGGAGTACGCGGGGGCTGATCACAGATACGCAGTATTTT. Translating it yields CAWSTRGLITDTQYF.

The V call is TRBV5-1, the J call TRBJ2-3, with D possibly being TRBD2 (6 bases). CDR3 size: 15 residues. Trimming removed 2 bases at V and 5 bases at J, with 15 bases between. Germline V gene data show CDR1 as SGHRS and CDR2 as YFSETQ. CDR3 amino acids: CASSFSGLQEDTQYF. The CDR3 DNA reads TGCGCCAGCAGCTTTTCGGGACTCCAAGAAGATACGCAGTATTTT.

This clone was recorded once. This rearrangement joins TRBV29-1 to TRBJ2-3; the match to TRBD1 covers 7 bases. Unmatched junction bases numbered 8, after V lost 2 bases and J lost 3 bases. CDR3 length: 15 amino acids. The germline gives CDR1 SQVTM, CDR2 ANQGSEA. CDR3 DNA: TGCAGCGTTGAACCTGGGACAGCGTTAACAGATACGCAGTATTTT. As protein: CSVEPGTALTDTQYF.

This clone showed up just a few times. This chain connects TRBV30 to TRBJ2-2; TRBD2 matches 10 bases. Germline CDR1 GTSNPN, CDR2 SVGIG (reference sequence). The CDR3 is made up of 22 amino acids. Germline trimming cut 0 bases from V and 1 base from J; bases unmatched to any gene: 20. CDR3: CAWSVELLLVASGRVNTGELFF. In DNA, the CDR3 is TGTGCCTGGAGTGTAGAACTACTGCTCGTTGCTAGCGGGAGAGTGAACACCGGGGAGCTGTTTTTT.

The chain combines TRBV30 with TRBJ2-7; the D is unclear. CDR1 is GTSNPN and CDR2 is SVGIG in the germline V gene (reference sequence). The CDR3 runs 14 residues. The ends were cut back, 1 base at V and 2 bases at J, with 12 bases in the middle. The CDR3 loop is CAWSASVTTYEQYF. The CDR3 DNA reads as TGTGCCTGGAGTGCTTCAGTTACAACCTACGAGCAGTACTTC.

This sequence joins TRBV18 and TRBJ2-2; 8 bases line up with TRBD2. This CDR3 is built from 18 residues. Germline CDR1 is KGHSH and CDR2 is LQKENI. The V gene end was trimmed by 1 base and the J gene end by 0 bases; junction bases not matched to a gene: 7. Here the CDR3 reads CASSPLLTSGTNTGELFF. The CDR3 DNA follows: TGTGCCAGCTCACCACTTTTAACTAGCGGAACGAACACCGGGGAGCTGTTTTTT.

This clone occurred a few times. This chain uses TRBV4-1 with TRBJ2-3, with 8 nucleotides matching TRBD2. Unmatched junction bases numbered 6, after V lost 4 bases and J lost 6 bases. CDR1 and CDR2 from the germline V gene are MGHRA and YSYEKL. The CDR3 runs 14 residues. This CDR3 reads CASSPRRGADTQYF. In DNA form, the CDR3 reads TGCGCCAGCAGCCCCAGGCGGGGGGCCGATACGCAGTATTTT.

The J gene is TRBJ2-1, the V gene TRBV10-1; a possible D gene is TRBD1 (5 bases). CDR1 WNHNN and CDR2 SYGVQD come from the germline V gene (reference sequence). With 4 bases removed from V and 6 bases from J, the gap between germline ends came to 10 bases. This CDR3 has 13 residues. The CDR3 reads CASSGTSGNEQFF. As DNA, the CDR3 is TGCGCCAGCAGTGGGACATCCGGCAATGAGCAGTTCTTC.

This chain uses TRBV27 with TRBJ2-7; TRBD2 might be the D (5 bases). Looked up from germline, CDR1 is MNHEY and CDR2 is SMNVEV (reference sequence). The CDR3 sequence is 13 residues long. V was trimmed by 4 bases and J by 2 bases, leaving 9 bases between them. CDR3 in DNA: TGTGCCAGCAGTTCCTCGGGGACCTACGAGCAGTACTTC. Translated: CASSSSGTYEQYF.

V gene TRBV2 combines with J gene TRBJ2-1; D call uncertain. Trimming stripped 2 bases from V and 2 bases from J, with 7 bases between. CDR3 length: 14 amino acids. Germline assignment: CDR1 SNHLY and CDR2 FYNNEI. CDR3 residues: CASSERVPYNEQFF. CDR3 DNA: TGTGCCAGCAGTGAACGGGTCCCCTACAATGAGCAGTTCTTC.

The chain employs TRBV28 and TRBJ1-5, with D tentatively TRBD1 (6 bases). Germline values: CDR1 MDHEN, CDR2 SYDVKM. The CDR3 covers 13 residues. Trimming cost V 8 bases and J 8 bases, with 16 bases left between them. The chain's CDR3 is CASRTSGEKPQHF. CDR3 in DNA: TGTGCCAGCCGAACGTCAGGGGAGAAGCCCCAGCATTTT. Full variable domain (remainder filled in from reference TRBV28 and TRBJ1-5): DVKVTQSSRYLVKRTGEKVFLECVQDMDHENMFWYRQDPGLGLRLIYFSYDVKMKEKGDIPEGYSVSREKKERFSLILESASTNQTSMYLCASRTSGEKPQHFGDGTRLSIL.

In DNA, the CDR3 is TGTGCCAGCAGTGGCCGGCTAGCGGGAACTTCGAGCTCCTACAATGAGCAGTTCTTC. The encoded protein is CASSGRLAGTSSSYNEQFF. This sequence joins TRBV6-1 and TRBJ2-1; 9 nucleotides match TRBD2. This CDR3 contains 19 residues. The ends lost 4 bases at V and 0 bases at J; junction bases unmatched: 13. Germline V gene data show CDR1 as MNHNS and CDR2 as SASEGT.

The J gene is TRBJ2-5, the V gene TRBV19, with a tentative D call TRBD2 (6 bases). Deletions cut 5 bases from V and 2 bases from J, with 12 bases between. The V gene's germline CDR1 is LNHDA and CDR2 SQIVND (reference sequence). The CDR3 totals 14 residues. The CDR3 nucleotides are TGTGCCAGTAGTCCGCGGGGTTGGCAAGAGACCCAGTACTTC. Translation gives CASSPRGWQETQYF. Supplemented by reference TRBV19 and TRBJ2-5, the full variable domain reads DGGITQSPKYLFRKEGQNVTLSCEQNLNHDAMYWYRQDPGQGLRLIYYSQIVNDFQKGDIAEGYSVSREKKESFPLTVTSAQKNPTAFYLCASSPRGWQETQYFGPGTRLLVL.

CDR3 bases: TGTGCCAGCTCACAGCAGGGGTCCAGGCAGCCCCAGCATTTT. It translates to CASSQQGSRQPQHF. The V call is TRBV18, the J call TRBJ1-5; perhaps TRBD1 as D (6 bases). CDR3 length: 14 residues. CDR1 and CDR2 from the germline V gene are KGHSH and LQKENI. Trimming stripped 4 bases from V and 7 bases from J, with 14 bases between. Full variable domain (outside the CDR3, taken from reference TRBV18 and TRBJ1-5): NAGVMQNPRHLVRRRGQEARLRCSPMKGHSHVYWYRQLPEEGLKFMVYLQKENIIDESGMPKERFSAEFPKEGPSILRIQQVVRGDSAAYFCASSQQGSRQPQHFGDGTRLSIL.

This clone was observed once. The chain employs TRBV2 and TRBJ2-7; D is unresolved. Germline assignment: CDR1 SNHLY and CDR2 FYNNEI. V gave up 8 bases and J gave up 0 bases, with 8 bases separating them. The CDR3 is 12 amino acids. In DNA, the CDR3 is TGTGCCAGCCGAACGGGCTCCTACGAGCAGTACTTC. It specifies CASRTGSYEQYF.

This sequence joins TRBV27 and TRBJ2-7; D perhaps matches TRBD2 (6 bases). The ends were cut back, 2 bases at V and 2 bases at J, with 10 bases in the middle. The CDR3 is 14 amino acids. Germline lookup yields CDR1 MNHEY and CDR2 SMNVEV (reference sequence). CDR3 loop: CASSLTGGTYEQYF. CDR3 coding DNA: TGTGCCAGCAGTTTAACGGGCGGGACCTACGAGCAGTACTTC.

This clone was counted only a few times. This sequence joins TRBV5-1 and TRBJ2-3; 8 nucleotides match TRBD2. V lost 3 bases to trimming and J lost 2 bases; unmatched junction nucleotides: 5. The CDR3 loop spans 15 amino acids. Germline CDR1 is SGHRS and CDR2 is YFSETQ. The CDR3 DNA reads TGCGCCAGCAGCTCGGGAGGGACTACCACAGATACGCAGTATTTT. It encodes CASSSGGTTTDTQYF. Filled out from reference TRBV5-1 and TRBJ2-3, the complete variable domain reads KAGVTQTPRYLIKTRGQQVTLSCSPISGHRSVSWYQQTPGQGLQFLFEYFSETQRNKGNFPGRFSGRQFSNSRSEMNVSTLELGDSALYLCASSSGGTTTDTQYFGPGTRLTVL.

This sequence joins TRBV5-1 and TRBJ2-1, with 7 positions matching TRBD1. CDR1 and CDR2 from the germline V gene are SGHRS and YFSETQ. This CDR3 has 14 amino acids. After removal of 3 bases from V and 3 bases from J, the junction contained 3 bases not matched to a gene. CDR3 residues: CASSSGQDYNEQFF. CDR3 DNA sequence: TGCGCCAGCAGCTCCGGACAGGACTACAATGAGCAGTTCTTC.

The chain couples TRBV19 to TRBJ1-5, with D maybe TRBD1 (6 bases). Germline V gene lookup returns CDR1 LNHDA and CDR2 SQIVND (reference sequence). This CDR3 has 16 residues. Trimming shortened V by 6 bases and J by 3 bases, and 18 bases separated the two germline ends. The CDR3 region has the DNA TGTGCCAGTAGCCCTGGCAGGGGCTCTGTCAATCAGCCCCAGCATTTT. Translated: CASSPGRGSVNQPQHF.

The V gene is TRBV6-1, the J gene TRBJ2-5, with TRBD1 identical over 8 bases. Germline CDR1 and CDR2: MNHNS and SASEGT. V gave up 7 bases and J gave up 2 bases; unmatched junction bases: 6. This CDR3 spans 14 amino acids. The CDR3 DNA follows: TGTGCCAGCAACCCTGACAGGGGACAAGAGACCCAGTACTTC. Translated: CASNPDRGQETQYF.

This clone was counted a few times. J is TRBJ2-5 and V is TRBV7-2; possibly TRBD1 for D (5 bases). The CDR3 is 13 amino acids. Germline V gene data show CDR1 as SGHTA and CDR2 as FQGNSA. V lost 5 bases and J 5 bases, leaving 12 bases between the germline ends. The CDR3 spells CASSLRRAETQYF. DNA of the CDR3: TGTGCCAGCAGCCTCCGCAGGGCTGAGACCCAGTACTTC.